Each of the 29 T cell receptor beta chains below was sequenced from the same sample in a study of T cell responses to AZD1222 COVID-19 vaccine. Produced via immunoSEQ multiplex PCR; TCRdb's table is partial and in-frame only. Among around 120,000 clones listed, approximately 90% were seen once. The starting material was peripheral blood, obtained on day 0 of AZD1222 vaccination. These receptors were obtained from an adult in good health.

The rearrangement uses TRBV5-1 and TRBJ1-1; D uncertain. V lost 4 bases to trimming and J lost 4 bases, with 20 bases between them. The germline V gene encodes CDR1 SGHRS and CDR2 YFSETQ. The CDR3 has 16 residues. DNA of the CDR3: TGCGCCAGCAGCCTAGAGGCCCACCTACGGGGCACTGAAGCTTTCTTT. Translated: CASSLEAHLRGTEAFF. The full variable domain, in which reference TRBV5-1 and TRBJ1-1 provide the parts outside the CDR3, is KAGVTQTPRYLIKTRGQQVTLSCSPISGHRSVSWYQQTPGQGLQFLFEYFSETQRNKGNFPGRFSGRQFSNSRSEMNVSTLELGDSALYLCASSLEAHLRGTEAFFGQGTRLTVV.

This clone occurred once. This sequence joins TRBV28 and TRBJ1-2; TRBD1 matches 8 bases. CDR1 is MDHEN, CDR2 SYDVKM, per germline. The CDR3 runs to 16 residues. V gave up 4 bases and J gave up 4 bases; unmatched junction bases: 11. The CDR3 spells CASSSLGTGMLYGYTF. In DNA, the CDR3 is TGTGCCAGCAGTTCCTTGGGGACAGGCATGCTCTATGGCTACACCTTC.

The chain has TRBV7-8 and TRBJ2-3; TRBD1 might be the D (6 bases). Trimming shortened V by 3 bases and J by 4 bases, and 8 bases separated the two germline ends. The CDR3 has 13 residues. Germline V lookup: CDR1 SGHVS, CDR2 FQNEAQ. CDR3 amino acids: CASSFGGADTQYF. The DNA for the CDR3 is TGTGCCAGCAGCTTTGGGGGCGCAGATACGCAGTATTTT. Variable domain in full (rest from reference TRBV7-8 and TRBJ2-3): GAGVSQSPRYKVAKRGQDVALRCDPISGHVSLFWYQQALGQGPEFLTYFQNEAQLDKSGLPSDRFFAERPEGSVSTLKIQRTQQEDSAVYLCASSFGGADTQYFGPGTRLTVL.

The chain carries TRBV18 and TRBJ1-1; 9 bases fit TRBD1. V was clipped by 3 bases and J by 4 bases; unmatched bases: 12. CDR1 is KGHSH and CDR2 is LQKENI in the germline V gene. There are 17 residues in the CDR3. In DNA form, the CDR3 reads TGTGCCAGCTCACCTCAGCGAGCGGGGACAGGGAGCACTGAAGCTTTCTTT. Translated: CASSPQRAGTGSTEAFF.

In its sample, this clone was seen once. The rearrangement uses TRBV5-6 and TRBJ1-2; no clear D gene. Trimming took off 0 bases at V and 4 bases at J, with 13 bases between the two ends. This CDR3 region has 15 residues. Germline V lookup: CDR1 SGHDT, CDR2 YYEEEE. CDR3 sequence (DNA): TGTGCCAGCAGCTTGGGGGTACTCGAGATCTATGGCTACACCTTC. Its protein product is CASSLGVLEIYGYTF.

The J gene is TRBJ2-1, the V gene TRBV12-5; 8 bases match TRBD1. Germline loops: CDR1 LGHNT, CDR2 FRNRAP. The CDR3 is made up of 13 amino acids. Trimming took 6 bases from V and 6 from J; bases not matched to a gene: 4. The CDR3: CASGLTGANEQFF. CDR3 DNA sequence: TGTGCTAGTGGCCTGACAGGGGCCAATGAGCAGTTCTTC.

This clone is a singleton in its sample. V gene TRBV9 combines with J gene TRBJ2-3, with D unclear. The CDR3 is 16 amino acids. Germline V gene lookup returns CDR1 SGDLS and CDR2 YYNGEE. Trimming pared 0 bases from V and 5 bases from J, leaving 16 bases between. The CDR3 loop is CASSVAGVGRRDTQYF. In nucleotides, the CDR3 is TGTGCCAGCAGCGTAGCTGGAGTAGGAAGGAGAGATACGCAGTATTTT. Looking up the rest from reference TRBV9 and TRBJ2-3 gives the full variable domain: DSGVTQTPKHLITATGQRVTLRCSPRSGDLSVYWYQQSLDQGLQFLIQYYNGEERAKGNILERFSAQQFPDLHSELNLSSLELGDSALYFCASSVAGVGRRDTQYFGPGTRLTVL.

The CDR3 loop is CASSLSLAGANYGYTF. The CDR3 DNA reads TGTGCCAGCAGCTTAAGTTTGGCCGGAGCAAACTATGGCTACACCTTC. This chain links TRBV7-2 with TRBJ1-2; D gene ambiguous. This CDR3 has 16 amino acids. Deletions cut 2 bases from V and 2 bases from J, with 15 bases between. Per the germline V gene, CDR1 is SGHTA and CDR2 is FQGNSA.

Regarding this clone: One end of the junction does not line up with germline, which may come from a read error. The rearrangement links TRBV27 to TRBJ1-6; 8 bases are shared with TRBD1. The germline CDR1 and CDR2 sequences are MNHEY and SMNVEV (reference sequence). The CDR3 contains 16 residues. CDR3 sequence: CASSLSRQGRNSPLHF. The CDR3 DNA is TGTGCCAGCAGTCTATCCCGACAGGGGCGAAATTCACCCCTCCACTTT.

The chain links TRBV18 to TRBJ1-5, with TRBD1 matching over 7 bases. The CDR3 totals 15 residues. The trim removed 5 bases at V and 6 bases at J, leaving 10 bases unmatched. Germline V gene data show CDR1 as KGHSH and CDR2 as LQKENI. The CDR3, as DNA: TGTGCCAGCTCAGATTCGACAGGGCTGAGTCAGCCCCAGCATTTT. Its translation: CASSDSTGLSQPQHF.

The rearrangement links TRBV7-2 to TRBJ2-5, with a tentative D call TRBD1 (5 bases). Germline V CDR1 and CDR2: SGHTA, FQGNSA. V lost 3 bases to trimming and J lost 1 base, with 9 bases between them. The CDR3 sequence is 14 residues long. CDR3 coding DNA: TGTGCCAGCAGCTTTCAGGGTAGCCAAGAGACCCAGTACTTC. It translates to CASSFQGSQETQYF.

This CDR3 is CAWSVRRFNYGYTF. DNA for the CDR3: TGTGCCTGGAGTGTACGGAGGTTTAACTATGGCTACACCTTC. This chain joins TRBV30 and TRBJ1-2; D not resolved. The CDR3 is 14 amino acids. The ends were cut back, 0 bases at V and 1 base at J, with 9 bases in the middle. Germline assignment: CDR1 GTSNPN and CDR2 SVGIG (reference sequence).

The chain is built from TRBV12-3 or TRBV12-4 and TRBJ1-1; D call uncertain. The V end lost 2 bases, the J end lost 5 bases, and 6 bases lay between the germline ends. This CDR3 comprises 12 residues. The chain's CDR3 is CASSLKPTEAFF. The CDR3 nucleotides read TGTGCCAGCAGTTTAAAGCCAACTGAAGCTTTCTTT.

DNA for the CDR3: TGCAGCGTTGAAGACCCTACCGGCTATGGCTACACCTTC. Translated: CSVEDPTGYGYTF. The rearrangement links TRBV29-1 to TRBJ1-2; no definite D call. Trimming took 0 bases from V and 4 from J, leaving 9 bases between them. The germline CDR1 and CDR2 sequences are SQVTM and ANQGSEA. The CDR3 is made up of 13 amino acids.

This sequence joins TRBV11-2 and TRBJ2-5; 9 nucleotides line up with TRBD2. Germline V CDR1 and CDR2: SGHAT, FQNNGV. This CDR3 contains 13 residues. V lost 9 bases to trimming and J lost 3 bases; unmatched junction nucleotides: 5. The CDR3 DNA sequence: TGTGCCAGTGCTAGCGGGGTTAAAGAGACCCAGTACTTC. Protein: CASASGVKETQYF.

The chain uses TRBV23-1 and TRBJ1-3; D is perhaps TRBD1 (6 bases). TRBV23-1 is recorded as an ORF, its role being uncertain. This CDR3 is built from 15 residues. Trimming stripped 4 bases from V and 3 bases from J, with 13 bases between. In DNA form, the CDR3 reads TGCGCCAGCAGTCCTCAGGGGATGGTTGGAAACACCATATATTTT. This translates into CASSPQGMVGNTIYF.

The V and J genes are TRBV19 and TRBJ2-3; D gene unclear. This CDR3 has 16 residues. CDR1 is LNHDA, CDR2 SQIVND, per germline (reference sequence). V gave up 2 bases and J gave up 0 bases, with 12 bases separating them. Here the CDR3 reads CASSINWATSTDTQYF. In DNA form, the CDR3 reads TGTGCCAGTAGTATAAATTGGGCTACCAGCACAGATACGCAGTATTTT.

This chain connects TRBV27 to TRBJ2-7; D might be TRBD1 (8 bases). Trimming stripped 5 bases from V and 2 bases from J, with 13 bases between. Per germline, CDR1 MNHEY and CDR2 SMNVEV (reference sequence). CDR3 length equals 14 residues. The CDR3 bases are TGTGCCAGCAGTGCGGGGGACAGGCCCTACGAGCAGTACTTC. This gives the protein CASSAGDRPYEQYF.

The rearrangement uses TRBV28 and TRBJ2-7; tentative D call: TRBD2 (7 bases). Germline CDR1 is MDHEN and CDR2 is SYDVKM. The CDR3 totals 14 residues. Between the trimmed V and J ends, which lost 5 bases and 3 bases, there was a span of 14 bases. The CDR3 DNA reads as TGTGCCAGCAGTGGGGCGGGGGCCATCTACGAGCAGTACTTC. Amino acids: CASSGAGAIYEQYF.

The gene calls are TRBV28 and TRBJ1-1; D is uncertain. The CDR3 spans 12 residues. In germline, CDR1 is MDHEN, CDR2 SYDVKM. V gave up 6 bases and J gave up 11 bases, with 16 bases separating them. Here the CDR3 reads CASSSTVLDAFF. For the CDR3, the DNA is TGTGCCAGCAGCTCCACAGTACTTGACGCTTTCTTT.

The CDR3 coding sequence is TGTGCCTCCTCCTCCCCTAACACCGATACGCAGTATTTT. It specifies CASSSPNTDTQYF. This rearrangement joins TRBV10-3 to TRBJ2-3, with D unclear. The CDR3 runs to 13 residues. V lost 11 bases, J lost 6 bases, and 18 bases lay in between. CDR1 ENHRY and CDR2 SYGVKD come from the germline V gene.

The rearrangement joins TRBV28 to TRBJ2-1; no clear D gene. Germline V gives CDR1 MDHEN, CDR2 SYDVKM. The CDR3 consists of 12 residues. The ends were cut back, 6 bases at V and 9 bases at J, with 12 bases in the middle. CDR3 in amino acids: CASSLGFGEQFF. The CDR3 nucleotides read TGTGCCAGCAGCTTAGGGTTTGGTGAGCAGTTCTTC.

CDR3 protein: CASRQGYNSPLHF. The CDR3 DNA reads TGTGCCAGCAGACAGGGGTATAATTCACCCCTCCACTTT. The rearrangement uses TRBV28 and TRBJ1-6; 7 bases are shared with TRBD1. CDR3 length: 13 amino acids. V lost 6 bases and J lost 4; bases outside the gene matches: 0. Germline V gene data show CDR1 as MDHEN and CDR2 as SYDVKM.

Concerning this clone itself: Other nucleotide sequences in the sample specify the same CDR3. The chain couples TRBV5-5 to TRBJ1-5, with D possibly matching TRBD1 (5 bases). This CDR3 comprises 14 residues. CDR1 SGHKS and CDR2 YYEKEE come from the germline V gene (reference sequence). Trimming cost V 0 bases and J 1 base, with 5 bases left between them. This CDR3 is CASSLEGSNQPQHF. CDR3 nucleotides: TGTGCCAGCAGCTTGGAGGGGAGCAATCAGCCCCAGCATTTT. Full variable domain (rest looked up from reference TRBV5-5 and TRBJ1-5): DAGVTQSPTHLIKTRGQQVTLRCSPISGHKSVSWYQQVLGQGPQFIFQYYEKEERGRGNFPDRFSARQFPNYSSELNVNALLLGDSALYLCASSLEGSNQPQHFGDGTRLSIL.

The chain carries TRBV12-3 or TRBV12-4 and TRBJ2-2; D remains unclear. This CDR3 region has 13 residues. The V and J ends lost 2 bases and 7 bases respectively, with 8 bases between them. The CDR3 coding sequence is TGTGCCAGCAGTTTACAAAGGGACGGGGAGCTGTTTTTT. Translating gives CASSLQRDGELFF.

The V gene is TRBV25-1, the J gene TRBJ1-4; D remains ambiguous. Germline V gene lookup returns CDR1 MGHDK and CDR2 SYGVNS. V shed 4 bases and J shed 0 bases, with 15 bases lying between them. CDR3 length equals 17 residues. The CDR3: CASSAFKADTTNEKLFF. CDR3 coding DNA: TGTGCCAGCAGTGCCTTCAAGGCAGATACAACTAATGAAAAACTGTTTTTT.

The V gene is TRBV7-9, the J gene TRBJ2-1; no clear D. The CDR3 is made up of 14 amino acids. Trimming pared 1 base from V and 10 bases from J, leaving 14 bases between. Per the germline V gene, CDR1 is SEHNR and CDR2 is FQNEAQ (reference sequence). The CDR3 is CASSLGVGFVEQFF. The DNA for the CDR3 is TGTGCCAGCAGCTTAGGAGTCGGATTCGTAGAGCAGTTCTTC.

Concerning this clone: Other DNA sequences from this sample encode an identical CDR3 as well. The rearrangement links TRBV6-2 or TRBV6-3 to TRBJ2-1; D is undetermined. Trimming took 5 bases from V and 9 from J, leaving 8 bases between them. There are 11 residues in the CDR3. Germline CDR1 and CDR2: MNHEY and SVGEGT. CDR3 in DNA: TGTGCCAGCAGTGGCGCGGTTGAGCAGTTCTTC. Protein product: CASSGAVEQFF.

The V and J genes are TRBV7-2 and TRBJ2-7; 7 bases align to TRBD2. CDR3 length equals 15 residues. From germline, CDR1 is SGHTA and CDR2 FQGNSA. With V trimmed by 5 bases and J by 0 bases, 7 bases remained unmatched. CDR3 coding DNA: TGTGCCAGCAGCCTGGGGGGAGGGTTCTCCTACGAGCAGTACTTC. Encoded protein: CASSLGGGFSYEQYF.